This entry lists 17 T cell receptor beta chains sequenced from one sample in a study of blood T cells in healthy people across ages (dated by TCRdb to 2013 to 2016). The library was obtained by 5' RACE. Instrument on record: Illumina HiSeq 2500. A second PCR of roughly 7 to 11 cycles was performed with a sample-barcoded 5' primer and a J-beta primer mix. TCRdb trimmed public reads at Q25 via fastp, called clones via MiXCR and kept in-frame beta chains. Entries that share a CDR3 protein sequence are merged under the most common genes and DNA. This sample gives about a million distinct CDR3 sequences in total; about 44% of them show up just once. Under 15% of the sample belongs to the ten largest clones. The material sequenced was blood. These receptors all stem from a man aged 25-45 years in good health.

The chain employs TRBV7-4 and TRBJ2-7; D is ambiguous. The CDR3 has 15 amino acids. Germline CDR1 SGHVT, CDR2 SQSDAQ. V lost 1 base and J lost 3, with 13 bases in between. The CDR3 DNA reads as TGTGCCAGCAGCTTAGTTTATCAACAGATCTACGAGCAGTACTTC. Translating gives CASSLVYQQIYEQYF.

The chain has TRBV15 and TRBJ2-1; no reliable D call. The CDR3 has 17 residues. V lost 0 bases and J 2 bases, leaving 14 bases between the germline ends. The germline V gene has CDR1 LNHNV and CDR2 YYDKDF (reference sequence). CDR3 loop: CATSREGAATPYNEQFF. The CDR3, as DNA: TGTGCCACCAGCAGAGAGGGTGCTGCGACCCCCTACAATGAGCAGTTCTTC.

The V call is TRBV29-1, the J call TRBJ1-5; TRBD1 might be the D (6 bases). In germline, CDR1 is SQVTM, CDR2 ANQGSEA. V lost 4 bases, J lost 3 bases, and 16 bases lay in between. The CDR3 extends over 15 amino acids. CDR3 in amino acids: CSVAQGGGVNQPQHF. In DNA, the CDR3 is TGCAGCGTTGCCCAGGGAGGGGGTGTCAATCAGCCCCAGCATTTT.

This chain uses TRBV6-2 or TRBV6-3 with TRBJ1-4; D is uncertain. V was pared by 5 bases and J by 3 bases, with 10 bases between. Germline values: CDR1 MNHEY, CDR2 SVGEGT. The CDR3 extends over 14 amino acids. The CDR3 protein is CASSRTTSNEKLFF. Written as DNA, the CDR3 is TGTGCCAGCAGTAGAACAACTTCTAATGAAAAACTGTTTTTT.

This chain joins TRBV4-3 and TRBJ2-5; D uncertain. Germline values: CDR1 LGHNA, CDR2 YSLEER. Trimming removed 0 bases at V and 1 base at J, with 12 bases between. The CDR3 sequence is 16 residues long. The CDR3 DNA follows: TGCGCCAGCAGCCAAGATCTTGCCACCACCCAAGAGACCCAGTACTTC. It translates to CASSQDLATTQETQYF.

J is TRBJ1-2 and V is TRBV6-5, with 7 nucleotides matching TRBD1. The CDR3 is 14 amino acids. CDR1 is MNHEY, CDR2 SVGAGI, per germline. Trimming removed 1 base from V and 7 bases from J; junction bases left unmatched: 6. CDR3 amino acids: CASSYLDRSSGYTF. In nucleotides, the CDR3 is TGTGCCAGCAGTTACTTGGACAGGTCTTCTGGCTACACCTTC.

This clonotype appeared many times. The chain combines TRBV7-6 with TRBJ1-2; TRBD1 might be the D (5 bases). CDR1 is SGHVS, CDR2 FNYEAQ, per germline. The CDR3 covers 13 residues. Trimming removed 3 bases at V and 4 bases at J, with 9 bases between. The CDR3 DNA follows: TGTGCCAGCAGCTTCGCAGGGTTCTATGGCTACACCTTC. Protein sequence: CASSFAGFYGYTF.

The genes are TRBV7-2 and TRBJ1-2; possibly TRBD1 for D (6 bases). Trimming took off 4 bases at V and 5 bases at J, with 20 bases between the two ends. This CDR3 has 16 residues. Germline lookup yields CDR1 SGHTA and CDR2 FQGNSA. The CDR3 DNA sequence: TGTGCCAGCAGCTCCTCGGGGGGCACAGCCCGGTATGGCTACACCTTC. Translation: CASSSSGGTARYGYTF.

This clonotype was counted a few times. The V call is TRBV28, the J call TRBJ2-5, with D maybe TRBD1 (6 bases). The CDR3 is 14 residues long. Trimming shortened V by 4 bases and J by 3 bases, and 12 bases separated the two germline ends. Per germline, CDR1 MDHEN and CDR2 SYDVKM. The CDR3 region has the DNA TGTGCCAGCAGTTCACAGGGTTGGGAAGAGACCCAGTACTTC. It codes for CASSSQGWEETQYF.

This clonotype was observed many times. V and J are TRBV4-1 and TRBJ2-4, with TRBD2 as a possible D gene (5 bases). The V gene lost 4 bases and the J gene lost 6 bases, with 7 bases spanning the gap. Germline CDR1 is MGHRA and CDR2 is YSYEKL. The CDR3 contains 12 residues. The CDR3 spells CASSPEGNIQYF. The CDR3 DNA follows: TGCGCCAGCAGCCCTGAGGGAAACATTCAGTACTTC.

The CDR3 nucleotides are TGCGCCAGCAGCATCGGGACAGACTATGGCTACACCTTC. It codes for CASSIGTDYGYTF. The chain has TRBV5-1 and TRBJ1-2, with TRBD1 identical over 7 bases. The CDR3 is 13 residues long. The V gene end was trimmed by 4 bases and the J gene end by 3 bases; junction bases not matched to a gene: 3. CDR1 and CDR2 (germline): SGHRS, YFSETQ.

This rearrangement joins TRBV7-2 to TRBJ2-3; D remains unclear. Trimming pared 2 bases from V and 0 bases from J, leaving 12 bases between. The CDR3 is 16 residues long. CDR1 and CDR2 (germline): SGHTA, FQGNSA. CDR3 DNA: TGTGCCAGCAGCTTATACACTGAACGTAGCACAGATACGCAGTATTTT. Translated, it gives CASSLYTERSTDTQYF.

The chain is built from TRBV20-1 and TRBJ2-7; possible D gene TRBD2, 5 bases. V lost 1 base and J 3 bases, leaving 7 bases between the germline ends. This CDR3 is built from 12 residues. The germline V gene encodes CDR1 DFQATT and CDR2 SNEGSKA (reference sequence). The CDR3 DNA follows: TGCAGTGCTAGAGGAACTAGCTACGAGCAGTACTTC. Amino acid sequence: CSARGTSYEQYF.

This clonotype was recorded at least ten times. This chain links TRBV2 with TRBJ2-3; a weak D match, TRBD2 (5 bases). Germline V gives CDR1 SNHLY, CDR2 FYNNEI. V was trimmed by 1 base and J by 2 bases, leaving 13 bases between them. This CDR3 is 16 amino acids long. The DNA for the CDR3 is TGTGCCAGCAGTGAAGGAGGAGGAGGAACCACAGATACGCAGTATTTT. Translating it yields CASSEGGGGTTDTQYF.

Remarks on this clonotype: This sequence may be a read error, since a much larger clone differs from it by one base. Here the CDR3 DNA reads TGCGCCAGCAGCGTAGCTTGCGACTCCGCAGAAGATACGCAGTATTTT. It translates to CASSVACDSAEDTQYF. J is TRBJ2-3 and V is TRBV5-1; unclear D gene. V was pared by 4 bases and J by 5 bases, with 20 bases between. There are 16 residues in the CDR3. Looked up from germline, CDR1 is SGHRS and CDR2 is YFSETQ.

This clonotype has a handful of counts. The DNA of the CDR3 is TGCAGTGCGGAAGGACTAGCGGATTTTTACGAGCAGTACTTC. Its protein is CSAEGLADFYEQYF. This chain joins TRBV20-1 and TRBJ2-5; 10 positions agree with TRBD2. The DNA end lines up better with TRBJ2-7; the J call may be wrong. The CDR3 is made up of 14 amino acids. CDR1 is DFQATT and CDR2 is SNEGSKA in the germline V gene (reference sequence).

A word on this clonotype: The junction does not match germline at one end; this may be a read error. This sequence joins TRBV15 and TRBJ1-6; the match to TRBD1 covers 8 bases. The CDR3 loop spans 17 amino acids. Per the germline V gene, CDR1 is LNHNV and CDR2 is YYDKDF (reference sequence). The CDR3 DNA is TGTGTCACCAGCAGAGATCGGGCGGACAGGGATGGTTCACCCCTCCACTTT. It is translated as CVTSRDRADRDGSPLHF.